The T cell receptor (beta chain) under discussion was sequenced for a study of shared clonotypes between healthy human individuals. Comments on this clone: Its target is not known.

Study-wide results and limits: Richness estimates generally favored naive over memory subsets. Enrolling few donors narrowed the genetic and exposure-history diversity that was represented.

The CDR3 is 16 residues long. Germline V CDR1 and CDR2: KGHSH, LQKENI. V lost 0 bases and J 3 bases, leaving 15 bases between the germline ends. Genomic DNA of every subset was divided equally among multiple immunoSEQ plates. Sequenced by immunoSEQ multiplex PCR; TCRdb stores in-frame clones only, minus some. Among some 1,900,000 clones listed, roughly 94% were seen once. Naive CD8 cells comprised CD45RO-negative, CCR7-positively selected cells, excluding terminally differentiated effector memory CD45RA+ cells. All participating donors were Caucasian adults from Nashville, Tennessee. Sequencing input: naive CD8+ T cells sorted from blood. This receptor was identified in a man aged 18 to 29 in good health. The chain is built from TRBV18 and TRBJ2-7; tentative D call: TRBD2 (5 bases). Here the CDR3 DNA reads TGTGCCAGCTCACCACCGACCAGGCCCAGCGGCTACGAGCAGTACTTC. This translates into CASSPPTRPSGYEQYF.